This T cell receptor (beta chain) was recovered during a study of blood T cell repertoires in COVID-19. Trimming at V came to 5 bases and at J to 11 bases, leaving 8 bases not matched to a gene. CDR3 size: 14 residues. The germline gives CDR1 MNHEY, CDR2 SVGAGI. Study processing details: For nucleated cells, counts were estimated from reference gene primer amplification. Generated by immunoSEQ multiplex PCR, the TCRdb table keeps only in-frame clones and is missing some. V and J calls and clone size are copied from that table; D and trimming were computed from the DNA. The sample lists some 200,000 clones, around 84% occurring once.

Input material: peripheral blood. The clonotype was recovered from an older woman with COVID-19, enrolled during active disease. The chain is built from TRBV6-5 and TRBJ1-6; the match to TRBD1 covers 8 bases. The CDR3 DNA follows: TGTGCCAGCAGTCGTGGACAGGGCGCGCCACCCCTCCACTTT. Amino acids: CASSRGQGAPPLHF.